This TCR beta chain appears in the sequencing data of a study of identical twins. Broader study findings: The study found weaker excess twin sharing in beta out-of-frame sequences. Cross-sectional statistical analysis was relied on for the conclusions, without the same donors being followed.

The CDR3 runs to 12 residues. The germline V and J ends were trimmed by 1 base and 6 bases, with 7 bases remaining between them. Germline CDR1 reads SGHDT; CDR2 reads YYEEEE. In TCRdb, the 5' RACE reads were re-called with MiXCR into one record per CDR3 protein. The top ten hold 3% to 4% of the sample, which has hundreds of thousands of distinct CDR3 sequences, roughly 7% seen once. In regard to this clonotype: Antigen: not known.

These data also featured in a second study, about yellow fever vaccine responses in identical twins. That work adds: Twins reportedly showed a vaccine T cell response that seemed partly convergent and partly personalized.

The chain is built from TRBV5-6 and TRBJ1-1; D gene uncertain. Source material: memory (CD45RO+) T cells sorted from blood. This receptor was identified in a woman between 18 and 30 years old in good health. Here the CDR3 DNA reads TGTGCCAGCAGCTTGTTTGGGTCTGAAGCTTTCTTT. Amino acid sequence: CASSLFGSEAFF.